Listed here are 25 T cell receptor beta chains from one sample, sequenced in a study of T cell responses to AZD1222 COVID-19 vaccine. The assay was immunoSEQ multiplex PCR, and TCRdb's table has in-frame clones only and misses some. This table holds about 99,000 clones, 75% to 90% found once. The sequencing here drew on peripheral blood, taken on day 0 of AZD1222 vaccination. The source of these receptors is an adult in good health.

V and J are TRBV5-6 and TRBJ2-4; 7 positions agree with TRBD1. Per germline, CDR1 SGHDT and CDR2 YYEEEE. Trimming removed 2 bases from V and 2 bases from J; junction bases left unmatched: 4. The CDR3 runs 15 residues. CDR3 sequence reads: CASSLQGTTKNIQYF. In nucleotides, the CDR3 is TGTGCCAGCAGCTTACAGGGGACGACCAAAAACATTCAGTACTTC. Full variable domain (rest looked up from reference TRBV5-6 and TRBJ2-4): DAGVTQSPTHLIKTRGQQVTLRCSPKSGHDTVSWYQQALGQGPQFIFQYYEEEERQRGNFPDRFSGHQFPNYSSELNVNALLLGDSALYLCASSLQGTTKNIQYFGAGTRLSVL.

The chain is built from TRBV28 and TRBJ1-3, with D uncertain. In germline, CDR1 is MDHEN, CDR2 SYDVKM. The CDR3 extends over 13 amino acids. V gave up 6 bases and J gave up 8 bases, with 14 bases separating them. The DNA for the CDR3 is TGTGCCAGCAGCCCCTCCCATGTCGACACCATATATTTT. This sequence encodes CASSPSHVDTIYF.

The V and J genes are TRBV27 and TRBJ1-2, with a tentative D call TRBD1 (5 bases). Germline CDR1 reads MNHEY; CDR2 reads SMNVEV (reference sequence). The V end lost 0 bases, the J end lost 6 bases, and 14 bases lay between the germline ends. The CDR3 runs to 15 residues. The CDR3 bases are TGTGCCAGCAGTTTATCGCTGAGGGGAGGGGATGGCTACACCTTC. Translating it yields CASSLSLRGGDGYTF.

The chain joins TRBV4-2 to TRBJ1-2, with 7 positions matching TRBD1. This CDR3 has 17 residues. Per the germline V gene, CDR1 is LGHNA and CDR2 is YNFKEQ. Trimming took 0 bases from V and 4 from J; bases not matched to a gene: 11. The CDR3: CASSQDLALGGGYGYTF. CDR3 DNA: TGTGCCAGCAGCCAAGATCTAGCTTTAGGGGGCGGCTATGGCTACACCTTC.

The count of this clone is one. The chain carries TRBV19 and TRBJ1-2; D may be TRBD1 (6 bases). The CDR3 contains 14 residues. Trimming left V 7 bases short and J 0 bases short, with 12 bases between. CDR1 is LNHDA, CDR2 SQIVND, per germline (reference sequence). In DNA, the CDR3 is TGTGCCAGTACACAAGGACAGACTAACTATGGCTACACCTTC. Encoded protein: CASTQGQTNYGYTF.

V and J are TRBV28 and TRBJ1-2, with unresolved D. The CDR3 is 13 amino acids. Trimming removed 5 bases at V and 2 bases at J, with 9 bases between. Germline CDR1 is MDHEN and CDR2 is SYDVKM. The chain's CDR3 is CASSKTGNYGYTF. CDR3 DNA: TGTGCCAGCAGTAAGACGGGAAACTATGGCTACACCTTC.

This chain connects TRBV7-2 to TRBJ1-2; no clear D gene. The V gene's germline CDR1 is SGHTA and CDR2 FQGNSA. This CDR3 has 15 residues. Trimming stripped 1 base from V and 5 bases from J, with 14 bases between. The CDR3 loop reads CASSLGVLQSYGYTF. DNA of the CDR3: TGTGCCAGCAGCTTAGGAGTTTTACAGAGTTATGGCTACACCTTC.

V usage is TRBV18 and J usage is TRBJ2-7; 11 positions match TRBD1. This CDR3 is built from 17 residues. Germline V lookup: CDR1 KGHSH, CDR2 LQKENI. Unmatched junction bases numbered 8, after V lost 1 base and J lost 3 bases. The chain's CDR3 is CASSPRTTGTGGYEQYF. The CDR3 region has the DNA TGTGCCAGCTCACCACGTACTACCGGGACAGGGGGCTACGAGCAGTACTTC.

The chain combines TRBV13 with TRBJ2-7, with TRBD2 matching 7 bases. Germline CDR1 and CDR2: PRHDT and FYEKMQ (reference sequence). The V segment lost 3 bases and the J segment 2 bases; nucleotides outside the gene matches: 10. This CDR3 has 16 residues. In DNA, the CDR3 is TGTGCCAGCAGCTTCAGGAGTAGCGGGCTGACCTACGAGCAGTACTTC. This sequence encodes CASSFRSSGLTYEQYF. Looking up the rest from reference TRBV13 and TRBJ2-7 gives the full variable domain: AAGVIQSPRHLIKEKRETATLKCYPIPRHDTVYWYQQGPGQDPQFLISFYEKMQSDKGSIPDRFSAQQFSDYHSELNMSSLELGDSALYFCASSFRSSGLTYEQYFGPGTRLTVT.

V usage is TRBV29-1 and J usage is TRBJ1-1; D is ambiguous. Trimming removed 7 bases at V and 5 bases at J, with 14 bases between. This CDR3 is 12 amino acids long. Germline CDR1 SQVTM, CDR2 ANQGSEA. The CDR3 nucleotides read TGCAGCGGGAGCGCCGGGCGGACTGAAGCTTTCTTT. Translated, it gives CSGSAGRTEAFF.

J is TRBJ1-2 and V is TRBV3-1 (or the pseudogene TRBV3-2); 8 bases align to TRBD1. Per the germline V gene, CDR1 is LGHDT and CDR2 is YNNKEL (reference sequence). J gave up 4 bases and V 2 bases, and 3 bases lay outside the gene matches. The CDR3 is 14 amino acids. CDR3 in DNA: TGTGCCAGCAGCCAAATTGGACAGGGCTATGGCTACACCTTC. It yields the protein CASSQIGQGYGYTF.

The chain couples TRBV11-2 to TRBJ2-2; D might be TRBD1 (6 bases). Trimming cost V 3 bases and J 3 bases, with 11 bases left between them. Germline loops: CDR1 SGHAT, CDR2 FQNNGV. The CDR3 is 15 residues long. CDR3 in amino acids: CASSFTGSYTGELFF. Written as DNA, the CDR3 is TGTGCCAGCAGCTTTACAGGGTCTTACACCGGGGAGCTGTTTTTT. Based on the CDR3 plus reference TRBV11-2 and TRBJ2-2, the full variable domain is EAGVAQSPRYKIIEKRQSVAFWCNPISGHATLYWYQQILGQGPKLLIQFQNNGVVDDSQLPKDRFSAERLKGVDSTLKIQPAKLEDSAVYLCASSFTGSYTGELFFGEGSRLTVL.

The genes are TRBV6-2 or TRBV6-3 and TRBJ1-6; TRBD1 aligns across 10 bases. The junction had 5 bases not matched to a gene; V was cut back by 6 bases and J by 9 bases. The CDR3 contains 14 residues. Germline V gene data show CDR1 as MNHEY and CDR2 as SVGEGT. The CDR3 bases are TGTGCCAGCAGCTGGGACAGGGGAGGTTCACCCCTCCACTTT. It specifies CASSWDRGGSPLHF.

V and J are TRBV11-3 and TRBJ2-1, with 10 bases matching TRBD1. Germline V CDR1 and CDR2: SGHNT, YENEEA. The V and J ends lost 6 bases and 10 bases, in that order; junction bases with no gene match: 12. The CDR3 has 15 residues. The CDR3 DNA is TGTGCCAGCAGACGATCTGGGGACAGGGGAGGAGAGCAGTTCTTC. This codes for CASRRSGDRGGEQFF.

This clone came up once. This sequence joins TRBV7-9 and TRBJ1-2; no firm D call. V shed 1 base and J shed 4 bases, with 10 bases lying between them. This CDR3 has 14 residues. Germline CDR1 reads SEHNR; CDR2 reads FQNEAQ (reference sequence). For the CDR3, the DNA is TGTGCCAGCAGCTTAGAGGCCAGAATCTATGGCTACACCTTC. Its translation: CASSLEARIYGYTF. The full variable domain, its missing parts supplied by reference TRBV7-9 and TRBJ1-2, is DTGVSQNPRHKITKRGQNVTFRCDPISEHNRLYWYRQTLGQGPEFLTYFQNEAQLEKSRLLSDRFSAERPKGSFSTLEIQRTEQGDSAMYLCASSLEARIYGYTFGSGTRLTVV.

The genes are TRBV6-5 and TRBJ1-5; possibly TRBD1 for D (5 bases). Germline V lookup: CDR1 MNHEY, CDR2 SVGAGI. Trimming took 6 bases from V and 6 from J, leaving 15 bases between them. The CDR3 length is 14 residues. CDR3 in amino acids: CASRRTGSVQPQHF. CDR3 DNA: TGTGCCAGCAGGAGAACAGGTTCGGTTCAGCCCCAGCATTTT.

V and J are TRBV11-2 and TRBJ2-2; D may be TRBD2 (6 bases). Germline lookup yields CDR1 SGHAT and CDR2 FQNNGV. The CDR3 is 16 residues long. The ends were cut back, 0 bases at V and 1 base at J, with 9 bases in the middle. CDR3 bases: TGTGCCAGCAGCTTAGAGGGGGGAAGGAACACCGGGGAGCTGTTTTTT. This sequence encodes CASSLEGGRNTGELFF.

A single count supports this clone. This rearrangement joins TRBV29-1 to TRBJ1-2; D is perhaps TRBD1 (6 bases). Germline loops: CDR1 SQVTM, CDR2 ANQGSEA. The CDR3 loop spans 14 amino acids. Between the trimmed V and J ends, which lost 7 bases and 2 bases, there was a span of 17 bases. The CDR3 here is CSAARDIGNYGYTF. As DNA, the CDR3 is TGCAGCGCCGCCCGGGACATCGGAAACTATGGCTACACCTTC.

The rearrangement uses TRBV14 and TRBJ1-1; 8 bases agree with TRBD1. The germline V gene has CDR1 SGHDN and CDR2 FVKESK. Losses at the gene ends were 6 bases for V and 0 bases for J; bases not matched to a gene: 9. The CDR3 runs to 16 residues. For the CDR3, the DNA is TGTGCCAGCAGACAGGGACCGGGACAGGTGAACACTGAAGCTTTCTTT. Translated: CASRQGPGQVNTEAFF. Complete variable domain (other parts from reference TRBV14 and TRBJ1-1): EAGVTQFPSHSVIEKGQTVTLRCDPISGHDNLYWYRRVMGKEIKFLLHFVKESKQDESGMPNNRFLAERTGGTYSTLKVQPAELEDSGVYFCASRQGPGQVNTEAFFGQGTRLTVV.

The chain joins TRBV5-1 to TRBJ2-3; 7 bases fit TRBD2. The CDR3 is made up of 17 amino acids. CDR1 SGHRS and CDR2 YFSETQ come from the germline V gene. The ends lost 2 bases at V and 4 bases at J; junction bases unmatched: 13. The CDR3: CASSFVLVAREADTQYF. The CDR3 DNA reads TGCGCCAGCAGCTTTGTATTGGTCGCCCGGGAGGCAGATACGCAGTATTTT.

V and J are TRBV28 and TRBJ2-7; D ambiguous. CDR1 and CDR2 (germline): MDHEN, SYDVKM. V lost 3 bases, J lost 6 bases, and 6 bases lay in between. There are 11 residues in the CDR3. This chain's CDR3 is CASSFSTEQYF. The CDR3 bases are TGTGCCAGCAGTTTTAGTACCGAGCAGTACTTC.

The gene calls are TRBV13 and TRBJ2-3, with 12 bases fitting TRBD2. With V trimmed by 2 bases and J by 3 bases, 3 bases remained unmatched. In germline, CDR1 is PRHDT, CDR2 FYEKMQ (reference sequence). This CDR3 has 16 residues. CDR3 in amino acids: CASSLRLAGGTDTQYF. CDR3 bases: TGTGCCAGCAGCTTACGGCTAGCGGGAGGGACAGATACGCAGTATTTT.

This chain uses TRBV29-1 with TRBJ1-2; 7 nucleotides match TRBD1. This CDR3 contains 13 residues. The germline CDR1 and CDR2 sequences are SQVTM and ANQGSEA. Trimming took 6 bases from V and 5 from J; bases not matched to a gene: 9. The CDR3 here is CSVARGTVYGYTF. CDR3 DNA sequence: TGCAGCGTCGCTCGGGGGACAGTATATGGCTACACCTTC.

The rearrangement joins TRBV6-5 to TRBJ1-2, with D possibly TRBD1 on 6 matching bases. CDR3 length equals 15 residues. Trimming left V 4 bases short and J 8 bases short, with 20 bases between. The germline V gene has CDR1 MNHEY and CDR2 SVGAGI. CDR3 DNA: TGTGCCAGCAGTTGGGGCGGAGGGGGGCTTGAGGGCTACACCTTC. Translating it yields CASSWGGGGLEGYTF.

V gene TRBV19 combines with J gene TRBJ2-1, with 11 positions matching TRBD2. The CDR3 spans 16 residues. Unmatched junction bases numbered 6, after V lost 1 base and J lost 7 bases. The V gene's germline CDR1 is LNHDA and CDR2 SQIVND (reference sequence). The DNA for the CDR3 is TGTGCCAGTAGTATAGCTACTAGCGGGAGTCGTAATGAGCAGTTCTTC. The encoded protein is CASSIATSGSRNEQFF.